This T cell receptor (beta chain) was identified in a study of PD-L1 blockade in urothelial cancer. The overall study: When patients started atezolizumab in about 2014, it was given at 1,200 mg intravenously every 3 weeks. A median blood sample held about 150,000 T cells and about 83,000 unique TCRs.

TCRdb's copy holds only in-frame clones and misses some; the assay was immunoSEQ multiplex PCR. Of 48,000 or so clones in the sample, approximately 78% were seen once. Time point in this sample: peripheral blood 6 weeks after treatment start. Each patient presented with locally advanced or metastatic urothelial carcinoma. Germline V gives CDR1 LNHDA, CDR2 SQIVND (reference sequence). This CDR3 comprises 15 residues. V lost 5 bases, J lost 3 bases, and 6 bases stayed unmatched. The chain joins TRBV19 to TRBJ1-5, with TRBD1 identical over 8 bases. The clonotype originates from a man aged 65-85 years with urothelial cancer. The sequenced sample was PBMCs, obtained around atezolizumab (anti-PD-L1) treatment. CDR3 coding DNA: TGTGCCAGTAGTCGACAGGGGCGAGACAATCAGCCCCAGCATTTT. Translation: CASSRQGRDNQPQHF.